A single sample gave rise to the 11 T cell receptor beta chains below, sequenced in a study of shared clonotypes between healthy human individuals. Assay: immunoSEQ multiplex PCR; the TCRdb copy retains only in-frame clones and omits some. Of about 2.3 million clones in the sample, roughly 92% were seen once. The sample was naive CD4+ T cells from PBMCs. The subset was: CD45RA+ positively selected. Receptors were obtained from a man younger than 35 in good health. Some clones in this sample may be carry-over from other donors' samples.

This clone occurred once. V and J are TRBV6-6 and TRBJ2-1; possibly TRBD2 for D (6 bases). Germline V gene data show CDR1 as MNHNY and CDR2 as SVGAGI (reference sequence). This CDR3 is built from 16 residues. Trimming took off 2 bases at V and 5 bases at J, with 16 bases between the two ends. The CDR3 sequence is CASSYPGGRENNEQFF. For the CDR3, the DNA is TGTGCCAGCAGTTACCCCGGAGGGCGGGAAAACAATGAGCAGTTCTTC.

This clone was observed once. The chain is built from TRBV28 and TRBJ2-7, with TRBD1 matching over 7 bases. Germline assignment: CDR1 MDHEN and CDR2 SYDVKM. V shed 10 bases and J 2 bases; nucleotides not matched to a gene: 5. CDR3 size: 12 residues. The CDR3 spells CATRDSTYEQYF. The DNA for the CDR3 is TGTGCCACCCGGGACAGCACCTACGAGCAGTACTTC.

This clone was seen a few times. The chain couples TRBV28 to TRBJ1-1; D unclear. CDR3 length: 13 residues. V lost 4 bases to trimming and J lost 4 bases, with 10 bases between them. From germline, CDR1 is MDHEN and CDR2 SYDVKM. The CDR3 sequence is CASSSTLGTEAFF. The CDR3 nucleotides are TGTGCCAGCAGTTCGACACTAGGCACTGAAGCTTTCTTT.

This chain uses TRBV14 with TRBJ2-1; D uncertain. CDR3 length: 12 amino acids. The germline V gene encodes CDR1 SGHDN and CDR2 FVKESK. V was trimmed by 0 bases and J by 7 bases, leaving 4 bases between them. CDR3 bases: TGTGCCAGCAGCCAAGACCAAAATGAGCAGTTCTTC. As protein: CASSQDQNEQFF.

The rearrangement joins TRBV6-5 to TRBJ2-5; D is possibly TRBD2 (5 bases). V was pared by 6 bases and J by 6 bases, with 17 bases between. CDR1 and CDR2 (germline): MNHEY, SVGAGI. The CDR3 covers 14 residues. The DNA for the CDR3 is TGTGCCAGCAGCCCTACACTAGGGCGAAAGACCCAGTACTTC. It is translated as CASSPTLGRKTQYF.

This clone was observed once. The V and J genes are TRBV2 and TRBJ1-2; D is perhaps TRBD1 (6 bases). The CDR3 sequence is 14 residues long. Trimming took 4 bases from V and 4 from J, leaving 13 bases between them. Germline CDR1 reads SNHLY; CDR2 reads FYNNEI. The CDR3 DNA follows: TGTGCCAGCAGTGTCCAGGGGTCCACCTATGGCTACACCTTC. The encoded protein is CASSVQGSTYGYTF.

The chain uses TRBV6-1 and TRBJ1-5, with D tentatively TRBD1 (6 bases). V lost 6 bases and J lost 12, with 18 bases in between. The length of the CDR3 is 13 residues. Per germline, CDR1 MNHNS and CDR2 SASEGT. The CDR3 DNA reads TGTGCCAGCAGCTCCGGGACACCCTGGAGCCAGCATTTT. It is translated as CASSSGTPWSQHF.

Here the CDR3 DNA reads TGTGCCAGCAGCTTGAGTGGGGGACCGCTTCCTGAAGCTTTCTTT. Residues: CASSLSGGPLPEAFF. This chain connects TRBV7-2 to TRBJ1-1; D may be TRBD1 (5 bases). The CDR3 covers 15 residues. Trimming stripped 3 bases from V and 6 bases from J, with 17 bases between. CDR1 and CDR2 from the germline V gene are SGHTA and FQGNSA.

The CDR3 DNA follows: TGTGCCACCGAGGGACTTGACAATGAGCAGTTCTTC. Amino acid sequence: CATEGLDNEQFF. The rearrangement uses TRBV18 and TRBJ2-1; D perhaps matches TRBD2 (6 bases). Per germline, CDR1 KGHSH and CDR2 LQKENI. CDR3 length: 12 residues. Trimming pared 10 bases from V and 5 bases from J, leaving 12 bases between.

The rearrangement joins TRBV10-3 to TRBJ1-2; D is uncertain. The length of the CDR3 is 16 residues. Looked up from germline, CDR1 is ENHRY and CDR2 is SYGVKD. Deletions cut 1 base from V and 1 base from J, with 13 bases between. The DNA of the CDR3 is TGTGCCATCAGTGAGTGGGTCAGCGCCAATAACTATGGCTACACCTTC. Encoded protein: CAISEWVSANNYGYTF.

With respect to this clone: The sample carries other DNA sequences with the same CDR3. The chain joins TRBV2 to TRBJ1-4, with a tentative D call TRBD1 (5 bases). Germline V lookup: CDR1 SNHLY, CDR2 FYNNEI. The CDR3 length is 12 residues. With 8 bases removed from V and 5 bases from J, the gap between germline ends came to 9 bases. The CDR3 loop is CASGTVNEKLFF. In nucleotides, the CDR3 is TGTGCCAGCGGGACGGTGAATGAAAAACTGTTTTTT. Full variable domain (rest looked up from reference TRBV2 and TRBJ1-4): EPEVTQTPSHQVTQMGQEVILRCVPISNHLYFYWYRQILGQKVEFLVSFYNNEISEKSEIFDDQFSVERPDGSNFTLKIRSTKLEDSAMYFCASGTVNEKLFFGSGTQLSVL.